The clone carrying this TCR beta chain was seen a single time. What it recognizes is unknown. V was shortened by 4 bases and J by 5 bases, with 9 bases between the two germline ends. The CDR3 runs 13 residues. Per germline, CDR1 SGHAT and CDR2 FQNNGV. This sample stems from a study of OX40 agonist ivuxolimab in advanced cancers. Study details: Subjects had a mean age of 60 years, with a range of about 20 to 85; less than 90% were male. The study's findings and limits: Some patients without response likewise showed low normalized clonal expansion.

Sequencing was performed with immunoSEQ multiplex PCR; in TCRdb, only in-frame clones are kept and a portion is missing. The sample records about 65,000 clones, approximately 89% being singletons. The sequence came from an adult with an advanced solid tumor such as melanoma, head and neck, liver or kidney cancer. This chain uses TRBV11-2 with TRBJ1-3; D call uncertain. This material consisted of CD4+ or CD8+ T cells sorted from blood, taken in a trial of the OX40 agonist ivuxolimab. CDR3 sequence reads: CASSSQSRNTIYF. The DNA for the CDR3 is TGTGCCAGCAGCTCCCAGTCGAGAAACACCATATATTTT.